This T cell receptor (beta chain) was observed in a study of blood T cell repertoires in COVID-19. Some clones are missing from TCRdb's copy, which holds only in-frame ones; the method was immunoSEQ multiplex PCR. The table has 110,000 to 150,000 clones, around four fifths seen once. Germline lookup yields CDR1 LGHDT and CDR2 YNNKEL (reference sequence). Trimming at V came to 0 bases and at J to 7 bases, leaving 5 bases not matched to a gene. The CDR3 contains 16 residues. This study enrolled people aged 18 to 89 from roughly 22 US geographic areas. Participants' reported clinical history set cohort assignment. Symptom resolution, clearance, or two negative PCRs marked donors in Cohort 3 as recovered.

The chain is built from TRBV3-1 (or the pseudogene TRBV3-2) and TRBJ2-2; 10 bases line up with TRBD1. This TCR derives from a woman in her forties who had recovered from COVID-19. The sequencing sample was made of PBMCs or T cells enriched from blood (not recorded which). The CDR3 loop is CASSQEGQGLSGELFF. CDR3 sequence (DNA): TGTGCCAGCAGCCAAGAGGGACAGGGGTTGAGCGGGGAGCTGTTTTTT.